This T cell receptor beta chain derives from a study of Graves' ophthalmopathy and Graves' hyperthyroidism. On this clonotype itself: The antigen is not known.

The study excluded patients with other autoimmune diseases, uncontrolled infections, pregnancy or lactation. Study findings and constraints: From stable hyperthyroidism, ophthalmopathy was separated by a 13-signature model with 85% to 90% sensitivity and approximately 81% specificity.

Using RNA transcripts, the TCR beta CDR3 regions were amplified. First-round RT-PCR with HTBI primers preceded a second-round multiplex PCR. MiXCR was run by TCRdb on the multiplex PCR reads, yielding one entry per CDR3 protein. The sample shows tens of thousands of distinct CDR3 sequences, about half of them seen only once. CDR1 SEHNR and CDR2 FQNEAQ come from the germline V gene (reference sequence). This CDR3 is 15 amino acids long. V dropped 4 bases and J dropped 8; count of bases not matched to a gene: 10. Specimen: peripheral blood. The rearrangement links TRBV7-9 to TRBJ1-5; 8 bases align to TRBD1. The TCR originated in an adult woman with Graves' ophthalmopathy. The CDR3 region is CASSSGQGLWEPQHF. The CDR3 nucleotides are TGTGCCAGCAGCTCAGGACAGGGTTTATGGGAGCCCCAGCATTTT.